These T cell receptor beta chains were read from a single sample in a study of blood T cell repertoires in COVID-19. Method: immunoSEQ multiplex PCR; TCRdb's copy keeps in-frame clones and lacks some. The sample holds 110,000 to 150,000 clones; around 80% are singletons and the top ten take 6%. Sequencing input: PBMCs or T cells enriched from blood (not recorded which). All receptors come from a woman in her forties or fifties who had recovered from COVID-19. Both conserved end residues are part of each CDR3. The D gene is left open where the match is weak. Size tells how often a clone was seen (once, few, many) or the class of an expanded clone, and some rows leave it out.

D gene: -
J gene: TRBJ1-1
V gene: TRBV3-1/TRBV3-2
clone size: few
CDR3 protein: CASSQGGAAFF
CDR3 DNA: TGTGCCAGCAGCCAGGGAGGGGCAGCTTTCTTT

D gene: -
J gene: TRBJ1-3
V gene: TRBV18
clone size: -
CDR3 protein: CASSPPGAAGNTIYF
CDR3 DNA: TGTGCCAGCTCACCACCGGGCGCAGCTGGAAACACCATATATTTT

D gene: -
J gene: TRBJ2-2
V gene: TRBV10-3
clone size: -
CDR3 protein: CAISESPENTGELFF
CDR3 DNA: TGTGCCATCAGTGAGTCTCCAGAGAACACCGGGGAGCTGTTTTTT

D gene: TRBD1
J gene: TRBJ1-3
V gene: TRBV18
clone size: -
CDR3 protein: CASSTLNALGQGYRNTIYF
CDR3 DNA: TGTGCCAGCTCAACACTCAACGCGCTGGGACAGGGTTATAGAAACACCATATATTTT

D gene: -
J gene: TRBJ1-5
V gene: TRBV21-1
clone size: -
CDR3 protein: CASSGQAGGNQPQHF
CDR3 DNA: TGTGCCAGCAGCGGCCAAGCGGGGGGCAATCAGCCCCAGCATTTT

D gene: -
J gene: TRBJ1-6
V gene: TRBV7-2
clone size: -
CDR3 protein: CASSLYSGSSPLHF
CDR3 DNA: TGTGCCAGCAGCTTGTACAGCGGTTCCTCACCCCTCCACTTT

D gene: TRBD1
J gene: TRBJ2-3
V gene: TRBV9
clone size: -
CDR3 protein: CASSVGQGAIGTDTQYF
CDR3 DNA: TGTGCCAGCAGCGTTGGACAGGGCGCTATCGGCACAGATACGCAGTATTTT

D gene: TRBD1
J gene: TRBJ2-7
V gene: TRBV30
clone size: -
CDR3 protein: CAWGQESYEQYF
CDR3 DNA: TGTGCCTGGGGACAGGAATCCTACGAGCAGTACTTC

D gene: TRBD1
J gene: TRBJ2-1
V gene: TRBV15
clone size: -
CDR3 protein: CATRPNRQGSEDEQFF
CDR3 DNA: TGTGCCACCAGACCAAATCGACAGGGAAGCGAGGATGAGCAGTTCTTC

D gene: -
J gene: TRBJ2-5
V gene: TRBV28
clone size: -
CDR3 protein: CASRTTQGRETQYF
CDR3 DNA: TGTGCCAGCAGAACTACTCAGGGCCGGGAGACCCAGTACTTC

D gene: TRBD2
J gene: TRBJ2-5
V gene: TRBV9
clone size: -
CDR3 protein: CASSAYAGTSKTQYF
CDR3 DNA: TGTGCCAGCAGCGCCTACGCCGGGACTAGTAAGACCCAGTACTTC

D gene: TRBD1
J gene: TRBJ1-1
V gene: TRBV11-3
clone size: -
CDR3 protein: CASSAGGPNTEAFF
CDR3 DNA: TGTGCCAGCAGCGCAGGGGGCCCGAACACTGAAGCTTTCTTT

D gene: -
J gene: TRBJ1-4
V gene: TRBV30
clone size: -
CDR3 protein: CAWSARQFATNEKLFF
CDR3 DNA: TGTGCCTGGAGTGCAAGACAGTTTGCAACTAATGAAAAACTGTTTTTT

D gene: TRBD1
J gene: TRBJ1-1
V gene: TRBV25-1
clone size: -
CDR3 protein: CASSGTGESEAFF
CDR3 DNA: TGTGCCAGCAGTGGGACAGGGGAATCTGAAGCTTTCTTT

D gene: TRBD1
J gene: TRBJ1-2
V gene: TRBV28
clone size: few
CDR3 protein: CATRGQGSFNYGYTF
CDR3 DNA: TGTGCCACGAGGGGGCAAGGGAGTTTTAACTATGGCTACACCTTC

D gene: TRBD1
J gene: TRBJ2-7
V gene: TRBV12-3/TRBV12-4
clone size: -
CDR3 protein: CASRDRVGEQYF
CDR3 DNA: TGTGCCAGCCGGGACAGGGTGGGCGAGCAGTACTTC

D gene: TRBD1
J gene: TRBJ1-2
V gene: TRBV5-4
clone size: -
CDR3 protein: CASSFRDRGFGYTF
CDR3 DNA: TGTGCCAGCAGCTTCCGGGACAGGGGGTTCGGCTACACCTTC

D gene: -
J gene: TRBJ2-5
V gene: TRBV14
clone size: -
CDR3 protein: CASSQGRVRQETQYF
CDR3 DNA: TGTGCCAGCAGCCAAGGGAGGGTGCGACAAGAGACCCAGTACTTC

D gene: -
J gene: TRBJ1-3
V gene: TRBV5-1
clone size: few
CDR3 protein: CASSLGPGGQGNTIYF
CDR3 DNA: TGCGCCAGCAGCTTGGGGCCCGGGGGGCAAGGAAACACCATATATTTT

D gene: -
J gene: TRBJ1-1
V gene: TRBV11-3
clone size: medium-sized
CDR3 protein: CASSLDGRGGNTEAFF
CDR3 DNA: TGTGCCAGCAGCTTAGACGGCCGGGGGGGGAACACTGAAGCTTTCTTT

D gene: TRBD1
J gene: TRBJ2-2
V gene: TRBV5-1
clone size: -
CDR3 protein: CASSPPGTGATGELFF
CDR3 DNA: TGCGCCAGCAGCCCCCCCGGGACAGGGGCCACCGGGGAGCTGTTTTTT

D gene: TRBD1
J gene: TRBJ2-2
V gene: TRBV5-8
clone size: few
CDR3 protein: CASNLPGQTQTGELFF
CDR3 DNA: TGTGCCAGCAACCTTCCGGGACAGACCCAAACCGGGGAGCTGTTTTTT

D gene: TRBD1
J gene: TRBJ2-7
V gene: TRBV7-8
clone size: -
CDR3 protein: CASSPSTGGDEQYF
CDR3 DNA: TGTGCCAGCAGCCCGTCGACAGGGGGAGACGAGCAGTACTTC

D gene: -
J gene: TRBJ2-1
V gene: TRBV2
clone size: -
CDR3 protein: CASSRRGGDNEQFF
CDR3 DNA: TGTGCCAGCAGTCGGAGGGGGGGGGACAATGAGCAGTTCTTC

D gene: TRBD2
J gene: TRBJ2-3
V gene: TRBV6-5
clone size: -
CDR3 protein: CASITTGGTDTQYF
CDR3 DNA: TGTGCCAGCATTACAACGGGGGGGACAGATACGCAGTATTTT

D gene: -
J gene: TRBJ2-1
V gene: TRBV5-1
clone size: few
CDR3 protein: CASSWSGAFEQFF
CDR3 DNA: TGCGCCAGCAGCTGGAGCGGTGCATTCGAGCAGTTCTTC

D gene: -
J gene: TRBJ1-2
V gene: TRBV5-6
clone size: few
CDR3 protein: CASSLVGQRYYGYTF
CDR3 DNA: TGTGCCAGCAGCTTGGTGGGGCAGAGATACTATGGCTACACCTTC